This note documents a single T cell receptor beta chain sequence. It lacks a known antigen. Base-call qualities are not available, and no considerably larger clone is one nucleotide away. The entire amount of isolated RNA was reverse transcribed using the High Capacity cDNA Reverse Transcription Kit, so the sequenced TCRB transcripts were expressed ones. Deep immunoSEQ sequencing was applied to naive, central memory and regulatory T cell samples, giving an average of approximately 4 million total reads per sample. Sorted cells were lysed in RLT buffer and RNA was extracted with DNase-treated RNeasy Micro or Mini kits, depending on cell number. To prevent cross-contamination, every cell subset was processed on its own, while patient and healthy donor samples were processed together. The immunoSEQ multiplex PCR was used to amplify TCRB sequences from cDNA, generating 87-bp fragments that spanned the CDR3 region. Amplicons were sequenced on the Illumina HiSeq platform. Per the original workflow: Synthetic template baselines were used to correct PCR bias computationally, reads within Hamming distance 2 were collapsed together, and singletons that could not be merged were discarded. Reads were aligned to IMGT to assign V, D and J genes, CDR3 length, and insertions or deletions at six rearrangement sites. Within each subset, clonotype counts were normalized to sorted cell number, after which true diversity and Gini coefficients were computed with the tcR R package. The overlap coefficient, calculated on TCRB nucleotide sequences, was used to quantify repertoire sharing. Out-of-frame TCRB sequences from naive cells were analyzed as a proxy for the pre-selection repertoire. TCRdb took this table from immuneACCESS and kept in-frame rearrangements with V and J called. Such tables lack part of the clones; where checked against another copy, unresolved V genes explain under half of the gap, and the rest is unexplained. V, J and clone size derive from that table, while D and trimming were established from the DNA sequence. Here the sample has hundreds of thousands of clones; approximately 31% occur a single time. The ten biggest clones cover 0.065% of the sample.

A single peripheral blood draw of approximately 100 mL on average was collected from each donor into heparinised tubes. A BD FACSAria II and a panel including CD45RO, CCR7, CD25, CD127, CD95 and CD27 were used to sort naive, central memory, regulatory and stem cell-like memory CD4+ T cells. Every sorted population had a purity above 95%. PBMCs were isolated right away by Lymphoprep density gradient centrifugation and were stained directly, without culture. To minimize batch effects, samples were stained and sorted in pairs, one healthy donor with one patient per experiment. From cysteine to phenylalanine, the CDR3 is 15 amino acids long. CDR3 DNA only is kept here, 45 bases in frame from base 1. The germline V gene (reference sequence) yields GTSNPN for CDR1 and SVGIG for CDR2. Germline trimming amounts to 5 bases on V and 4 bases on J, with 13 as the count of junction bases outside the gene matches.

This record comes from a study of beta chain features in type 1 diabetes (dated by TCRdb to 2016 to 2019). For the study in its entirety: Patients and healthy donors did not differ in mean age, gender distribution, total cell number or subset yield. A total of some 100,000,000 sorted cells were examined across all samples, and the number of cells per subset was strongly correlated with RNA yield. Regulatory and stem cell-like memory subsets were obtained from only 8 patients and roughly eight healthy donors, while naive and central memory subsets were obtained from all 28 donors. In the study, TCRB repertoires of sorted circulating CD4+ T cell subsets from recently diagnosed type 1 diabetes patients were compared with those of matched healthy donors.

Summary of the overall study and its limitations: Patients with type 1 diabetes made fewer insertions and deleted more nucleotides at VDJ recombination sites, implying thymic rearrangement abnormalities. The naive, central memory and regulatory TCRB repertoires appeared to resemble one another more closely among patients than among healthy donors. Type 1 diabetes patients showed a moderate but significant shortening of TCRB CDR3 length in all four CD4+ subsets. Because cDNA was sequenced instead of genomic DNA, activated cells with high expression could be over-represented, although the groups did not differ in activation or CD3 levels. PCR might favor shorter templates, but patient and control samples were amplified and corrected together, so any skew would affect both groups equally. Only small numbers of individuals were included in the HLA sub-analyses, which left unresolved whether HLA type had any influence on TCRB rearrangement.

The sequence was obtained from a man aged 18 to 29 in good health. Sequences were obtained from naive CD4+ T cells from blood. This specimen's cell subset or site label, per the study, means: true naive CD4+ T cells. The sequence links TRBV30 to TRBJ2-5, with 7 junctional bases fitting TRBD1. The DNA sequence is as follows: TGTGCCTGGGACAAAACAGGGGTACGTGGAGAGACCCAGTACTTC. This gives the protein CAWDKTGVRGETQYF.